This T cell receptor beta chain was identified in a study of naive and memory T cell subsets. Study observations and caveats: Over 95% of naive TCR sequences appeared only once after error correction, unlike memory subsets. Possibly reflecting memory cells re-expressing CD45RA, a few larger clonotypes occurred in naive repertoires, especially CD8.

The V end was cut by 1 base, the J end by 5 bases, with 17 bases between. This CDR3 is built from 16 residues. This clonotype was picked up a small number of times. Its antigen is not known. The beta constant-region primer was an equimolar mix of two oligonucleotides covering TRBC1 and TRBC2. The ligated cDNA underwent four PCR rounds using SP2 and nested alpha and beta constant-region primers. In TCRdb, the UMI-ligation and nested PCR reads were re-called with MiXCR into one record per CDR3 protein. There are around 140,000 distinct CDR3 sequences in the sample; 15% to 25% occur only once, and about 0.6% lies in the top ten. CD4+ T cell IFNgamma after overnight CMV lysate exposure gave donor CMV status. Cells stained for CD3, CD4, CD8, CD45RA and CD27 were sorted into four subsets.

The sample comprised naive CD8+ T cells from blood. This TCR derives from a human donor in good health. The J gene is TRBJ1-1, the V gene TRBV12-3 or TRBV12-4, with TRBD1 as a possible D gene (5 bases). CDR3 DNA: TGTGCCAGCAGTTTAGATGCAGGGTTGGCGGAGACTGAAGCTTTCTTT. Translating gives CASSLDAGLAETEAFF.